This entry lists 32 T cell receptor beta chains sequenced from one sample in a study of T cell responses to AZD1222 COVID-19 vaccine. Produced via immunoSEQ multiplex PCR; TCRdb's table is partial and in-frame only. Among around 130,000 clones, about 86% were seen once, and the ten largest hold 12%. Source: peripheral blood, taken on day 0 of AZD1222 vaccination. Every receptor here comes from an adult in good health.

The chain joins TRBV18 to TRBJ1-1; TRBD1 matches 10 bases. Trimming cost V 1 base and J 0 bases; bases outside gene matches: 2. Germline V gene data show CDR1 as KGHSH and CDR2 as LQKENI. The CDR3 totals 16 residues. The CDR3 DNA is TGTGCCAGCTCACCACTGACAGGGGGCTTGAACACTGAAGCTTTCTTT. Its protein is CASSPLTGGLNTEAFF.

This chain links TRBV5-1 with TRBJ2-1; D is ambiguous. CDR1 is SGHRS and CDR2 is YFSETQ in the germline V gene. The CDR3 has 18 amino acids. Trimming left V 0 bases short and J 0 bases short, with 16 bases between. The CDR3 DNA reads TGCGCCAGCAGCTTGGGGTCAGGCAGCGCAAGCTCCTACAATGAGCAGTTCTTC. Amino acids: CASSLGSGSASSYNEQFF.

The V and J genes are TRBV7-3 and TRBJ1-2; 12 positions agree with TRBD1. The V gene end was trimmed by 3 bases and the J gene end by 4 bases; junction bases not matched to a gene: 0. The CDR3 sequence is 14 residues long. Per germline, CDR1 SGHTA and CDR2 FQGTGA. CDR3 nucleotides: TGTGCCAGCAGCTTGGGACAGGGGGCCTATGGCTACACCTTC. It specifies CASSLGQGAYGYTF. The full variable domain, its missing parts supplied by reference TRBV7-3 and TRBJ1-2, is GAGVSQTPSNKVTEKGKYVELRCDPISGHTALYWYRQSLGQGPEFLIYFQGTGAADDSGLPNDRFFAVRPEGSVSTLKIQRTERGDSAVYLCASSLGQGAYGYTFGSGTRLTVV.

V and J are TRBV3-1 (or the pseudogene TRBV3-2) and TRBJ1-2; weak D call: TRBD1 (5 bases). There are 17 residues in the CDR3. Germline V gives CDR1 LGHDT, CDR2 YNNKEL (reference sequence). Trimming left V 1 base short and J 4 bases short, with 19 bases between. The CDR3 spells CASSQGFSGRHTYGYTF. The CDR3 region has the DNA TGTGCCAGCAGCCAAGGGTTTTCGGGACGCCACACCTATGGCTACACCTTC.

The J gene is TRBJ2-3, the V gene TRBV24-1; D ambiguous. From germline, CDR1 is KGHDR and CDR2 SFDVKD. Trimming stripped 3 bases from V and 0 bases from J, with 9 bases between. The CDR3 totals 15 residues. The CDR3 is CATSDPTPSTDTQYF. The CDR3 bases are TGTGCCACCAGTGATCCCACACCTAGCACAGATACGCAGTATTTT.

The rearrangement links TRBV6-5 to TRBJ1-2; 9 positions match TRBD1. Germline lookup yields CDR1 MNHEY and CDR2 SVGAGI. This CDR3 contains 15 residues. J lost 2 bases, V lost 6 bases, and 7 bases had no gene match. As DNA, the CDR3 is TGTGCCAGCAGCAACAGGGGGCGCCGGAACTATGGCTACACCTTC. Translated, it gives CASSNRGRRNYGYTF.

The chain recombines TRBV4-1 with TRBJ1-3; 9 bases agree with TRBD1. Germline V gene sequence: CDR1 MGHRA, CDR2 YSYEKL. With V trimmed by 4 bases and J by 3 bases, 10 bases remained unmatched. This CDR3 spans 17 amino acids. CDR3 amino acids: CASSPQAGQGLGNTIYF. CDR3 coding DNA: TGCGCCAGCAGCCCTCAGGCCGGACAGGGGCTTGGAAACACCATATATTTT.

This rearrangement joins TRBV2 to TRBJ1-4; a possible D gene is TRBD1 (6 bases). From germline, CDR1 is SNHLY and CDR2 FYNNEI. The CDR3 sequence is 16 residues long. Trimming removed 5 bases from V and 0 bases from J, with 13 bases in between. In DNA, the CDR3 is TGTGCCAGCAGTACCCGTAGGACAGCAACTAATGAAAAACTGTTTTTT. It encodes CASSTRRTATNEKLFF.

The chain uses TRBV27 and TRBJ1-2; 8 bases match TRBD1. Per the germline V gene, CDR1 is MNHEY and CDR2 is SMNVEV (reference sequence). Trimming cost V 7 bases and J 3 bases; bases outside gene matches: 1. This CDR3 has 12 amino acids. DNA of the CDR3: TGTGCCAGCAAGACAGGGGACTATGGCTACACCTTC. This encodes CASKTGDYGYTF.

The CDR3: CASSRRREAFF. The DNA for the CDR3 is TGTGCCAGCAGTCGACGGAGAGAAGCTTTCTTT. The chain links TRBV3-1 (or the pseudogene TRBV3-2) to TRBJ1-1; D uncertain. Germline CDR1 reads LGHDT; CDR2 reads YNNKEL (reference sequence). Trimming stripped 6 bases from V and 8 bases from J, with 10 bases between. This CDR3 region has 11 residues.

The CDR3 loop is CASSIFGQGGNEQYF. The CDR3 nucleotides are TGTGCCAGTAGTATTTTTGGGCAGGGAGGGAACGAGCAGTACTTC. The chain couples TRBV19 to TRBJ2-7; TRBD2 matches at 7 bases. V was pared by 3 bases and J by 5 bases, with 10 bases of the junction left unmatched. Germline V gene sequence: CDR1 LNHDA, CDR2 SQIVND (reference sequence). The CDR3 length is 15 residues.

The chain has TRBV12-5 and TRBJ2-1, with a tentative D call TRBD1 (5 bases). Germline CDR1 and CDR2: LGHNT and FRNRAP. The ends were cut back, 6 bases at V and 7 bases at J, with 22 bases in the middle. CDR3 length: 16 residues. The CDR3 loop is CASGWGAGFDWNEQFF. CDR3 nucleotide sequence: TGTGCTAGTGGATGGGGCGCAGGGTTCGATTGGAATGAGCAGTTCTTC.

This chain uses TRBV5-1 with TRBJ1-6, with 9 bases lining up with TRBD1. Trimming at V came to 3 bases and at J to 10 bases, leaving 5 bases not matched to a gene. The CDR3 has 14 amino acids. CDR1 SGHRS and CDR2 YFSETQ come from the germline V gene. CDR3 residues: CASSSGQGPSPLHF. In DNA form, the CDR3 reads TGCGCCAGCAGCTCAGGACAGGGGCCCTCACCCCTCCACTTT.

The chain has TRBV9 and TRBJ2-1; TRBD1 matches 8 bases. V lost 3 bases and J lost 3; bases outside the gene matches: 5. The CDR3 is 15 residues long. Germline assignment: CDR1 SGDLS and CDR2 YYNGEE. The CDR3 sequence is CASSEGQGNYNEQFF. In nucleotides, the CDR3 is TGTGCCAGCAGCGAAGGACAGGGAAACTACAATGAGCAGTTCTTC.

Only one count was recorded for this clone. The chain recombines TRBV30 with TRBJ2-5; D not certain. Trimming left V 0 bases short and J 1 base short, with 0 bases between. This CDR3 region has 11 residues. CDR1 and CDR2 from the germline V gene are GTSNPN and SVGIG (reference sequence). This CDR3 reads CAWSVQETQYF. CDR3 nucleotide sequence: TGTGCCTGGAGTGTCCAAGAGACCCAGTACTTC.

This sequence joins TRBV29-1 and TRBJ2-7; possible D gene TRBD1, 5 bases. The CDR3 runs 13 residues. The germline gives CDR1 SQVTM, CDR2 ANQGSEA. Trimming took 8 bases from V and 5 from J, leaving 19 bases between them. This CDR3 is CSCYWQGNNEQYF. CDR3 nucleotides: TGCAGCTGCTATTGGCAGGGCAACAACGAGCAGTACTTC.

This clone has a handful of counts. J is TRBJ1-1 and V is TRBV30; D not resolved. This CDR3 has 12 amino acids. Germline assignment: CDR1 GTSNPN and CDR2 SVGIG (reference sequence). V was trimmed by 1 base and J by 11 bases, leaving 14 bases between them. CDR3 in amino acids: CAWSGGERPAFF. CDR3 DNA sequence: TGTGCCTGGAGTGGGGGAGAACGTCCCGCTTTCTTT.

The rearrangement links TRBV18 to TRBJ2-2, with D perhaps given as TRBD1 or TRBD2 (5 bases each). The CDR3 runs 15 residues. Germline CDR1 KGHSH, CDR2 LQKENI. V lost 6 bases and J lost 6, with 17 bases in between. CDR3 loop: CASSTRGPTAGELFF. The CDR3 DNA sequence: TGTGCCAGCTCTACCCGGGGACCAACTGCCGGGGAGCTGTTTTTT.

The V and J genes are TRBV6-5 and TRBJ1-6; TRBD1 agrees at 8 bases. Losses at the gene ends were 6 bases for V and 9 bases for J; bases not matched to a gene: 7. The CDR3 loop spans 14 amino acids. CDR1 is MNHEY, CDR2 SVGAGI, per germline. The CDR3 loop reads CASSSGGSGSPLHF. CDR3 in DNA: TGTGCCAGCAGCTCAGGGGGCTCGGGTTCACCCCTCCACTTT.

The CDR3 loop is CASSQDPASEQYF. CDR3 in DNA: TGTGCCAGCAGCCAAGATCCAGCCTCCGAGCAGTACTTC. The chain combines TRBV3-1 (or the pseudogene TRBV3-2) with TRBJ2-7; no clear D gene. This CDR3 has 13 amino acids. V gave up 0 bases and J gave up 6 bases, with 9 bases separating them. Germline V gene lookup returns CDR1 LGHDT and CDR2 YNNKEL (reference sequence).

The rearrangement uses TRBV6-2 or TRBV6-3 and TRBJ1-4; D might be TRBD1 (5 bases). CDR3 length: 16 residues. Germline V lookup: CDR1 MNHEY, CDR2 SVGEGT. Trimming stripped 5 bases from V and 7 bases from J, with 20 bases between. The CDR3: CASSGIQDFVGEKLFF. DNA of the CDR3: TGTGCCAGCAGTGGCATACAGGATTTTGTTGGTGAAAAACTGTTTTTT.

This clone was seen just once. The chain is built from TRBV6-1 and TRBJ1-2, with D maybe TRBD1 (5 bases). V lost 2 bases to trimming and J lost 6 bases, with 13 bases between them. The CDR3 spans 14 residues. CDR1 is MNHNS and CDR2 is SASEGT in the germline V gene. The CDR3 nucleotides read TGTGCCAGCAGTGAATTGTCCAGGGTCCATGGCTACACCTTC. It codes for CASSELSRVHGYTF.

The chain employs TRBV4-3 and TRBJ2-7; 8 positions agree with TRBD2. Germline trimming cut 3 bases from V and 2 bases from J; bases unmatched to any gene: 9. The CDR3 runs to 16 residues. Germline V gene data show CDR1 as LGHNA and CDR2 as YSLEER. For the CDR3, the DNA is TGCGCCAGCAGCCATAGTTATAGCGGGGAAACCTACGAGCAGTACTTC. Its translation is CASSHSYSGETYEQYF.

The chain recombines TRBV5-6 with TRBJ1-1, with a possible D match to TRBD1 (5 bases). This CDR3 is 15 amino acids long. Germline CDR1 reads SGHDT; CDR2 reads YYEEEE. V was trimmed by 2 bases and J by 1 base, leaving 12 bases between them. The CDR3: CASSFQGLTNTEAFF. The CDR3 region has the DNA TGTGCCAGCAGCTTCCAGGGTTTAACGAACACTGAAGCTTTCTTT.

The rearrangement uses TRBV5-1 and TRBJ1-1; TRBD1 matches 10 bases. CDR1 and CDR2 from the germline V gene are SGHRS and YFSETQ. This CDR3 region has 13 residues. Germline trimming cut 0 bases from V and 7 bases from J; bases unmatched to any gene: 0. CDR3 in DNA: TGCGCCAGCAGCTTGGGGACAGGGGGTGAAGCTTTCTTT. It yields the protein CASSLGTGGEAFF.

The gene calls are TRBV24-1 and TRBJ2-1; possibly TRBD2 for D (6 bases). Germline CDR1 reads KGHDR; CDR2 reads SFDVKD. The CDR3 has 16 amino acids. V shed 3 bases and J shed 4 bases, with 15 bases lying between them. The CDR3: CATSDIGGNEYNEQFF. The CDR3 DNA is TGTGCCACCAGTGATATCGGCGGGAATGAGTACAATGAGCAGTTCTTC.

The rearrangement links TRBV11-2 to TRBJ1-6, with D unresolved. This CDR3 is 14 amino acids long. Trimming removed 8 bases from V and 5 bases from J, with 13 bases in between. Germline V gene lookup returns CDR1 SGHAT and CDR2 FQNNGV. The CDR3 spells CASGTQIHNSPLHF. In nucleotides, the CDR3 is TGTGCCAGCGGCACCCAGATTCATAATTCACCCCTCCACTTT.

The chain uses TRBV14 and TRBJ2-2; the D gene is possibly TRBD2 (6 bases). The CDR3 loop spans 18 amino acids. Germline V CDR1 and CDR2: SGHDN, FVKESK. V was pared by 1 base and J by 7 bases, with 22 bases between. In DNA, the CDR3 is TGTGCCAGCAGCCAAGTCCGTCTCCGGGACCCGCGGGGCGGGGAGCTGTTTTTT. Protein sequence: CASSQVRLRDPRGGELFF. Based on the CDR3 plus reference TRBV14 and TRBJ2-2, the full variable domain is EAGVTQFPSHSVIEKGQTVTLRCDPISGHDNLYWYRRVMGKEIKFLLHFVKESKQDESGMPNNRFLAERTGGTYSTLKVQPAELEDSGVYFCASSQVRLRDPRGGELFFGEGSRLTVL.

The genes are TRBV18 and TRBJ1-1; D is unclear. The ends were cut back, 4 bases at V and 11 bases at J, with 17 bases in the middle. The CDR3 covers 13 residues. Germline loops: CDR1 KGHSH, CDR2 LQKENI. In DNA form, the CDR3 reads TGTGCCAGCTCACTTGATTCCCGGCCGCCGGCTTTCTTT. Its protein product is CASSLDSRPPAFF.

The rearrangement joins TRBV30 to TRBJ2-1; D is unresolved. In germline, CDR1 is GTSNPN, CDR2 SVGIG (reference sequence). This CDR3 spans 12 amino acids. Trimming removed 0 bases at V and 5 bases at J, with 5 bases between. The CDR3 here is CAWSVGDNEQFF. In nucleotides, the CDR3 is TGTGCCTGGAGTGTTGGAGACAATGAGCAGTTCTTC.

This clone was counted a few times. The V and J genes are TRBV4-1 and TRBJ1-5; 7 bases align to TRBD1. Germline V gene sequence: CDR1 MGHRA, CDR2 YSYEKL. The CDR3 sequence is 15 residues long. V shed 3 bases and J 5 bases; nucleotides not matched to a gene: 7. For the CDR3, the DNA is TGCGCCAGCAGCCATTCTTGGAGGGGGCATCAGCCCCAGCATTTT. Amino acid sequence: CASSHSWRGHQPQHF.

This sequence joins TRBV28 and TRBJ1-1; 10 positions agree with TRBD1. Germline CDR1 reads MDHEN; CDR2 reads SYDVKM. The CDR3 totals 15 residues. J lost 1 base, V lost 6 bases, and 5 bases had no gene match. In DNA form, the CDR3 reads TGTGCCAGCAGCCCTTGGACAGGGGGGAACACTGAAGCTTTCTTT. Translated: CASSPWTGGNTEAFF. The full variable domain, completed using reference TRBV28 and TRBJ1-1, is DVKVTQSSRYLVKRTGEKVFLECVQDMDHENMFWYRQDPGLGLRLIYFSYDVKMKEKGDIPEGYSVSREKKERFSLILESASTNQTSMYLCASSPWTGGNTEAFFGQGTRLTVV.